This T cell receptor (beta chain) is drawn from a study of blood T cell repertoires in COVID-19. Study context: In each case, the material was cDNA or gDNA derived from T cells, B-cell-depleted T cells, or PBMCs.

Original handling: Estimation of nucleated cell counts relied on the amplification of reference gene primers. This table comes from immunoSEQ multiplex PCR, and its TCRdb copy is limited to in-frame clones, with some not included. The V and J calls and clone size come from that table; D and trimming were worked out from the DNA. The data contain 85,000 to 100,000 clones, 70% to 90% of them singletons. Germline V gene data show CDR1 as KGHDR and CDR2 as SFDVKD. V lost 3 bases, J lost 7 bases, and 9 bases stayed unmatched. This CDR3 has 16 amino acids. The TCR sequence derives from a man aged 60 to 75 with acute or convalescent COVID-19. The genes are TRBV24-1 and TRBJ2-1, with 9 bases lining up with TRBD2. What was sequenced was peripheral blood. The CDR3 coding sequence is TGTGCCACCAGTGATCCCCTAGCGGGGCAACAAAATGAGCAGTTCTTC. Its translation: CATSDPLAGQQNEQFF.